A selection of T cell receptor beta chains follows, all from one sample in a study of neurological immune-mediated disorders. TCRdb reanalysed the 5' RACE reads using MiXCR and keeps one entry per CDR3 protein. The sample holds 55,000 to 75,000 distinct CDR3 sequences; less than 5.5% are singletons and the top ten take over 2.5%. Material for sequencing was PBMCs. These receptors were collected from a woman in her 30s with multiple sclerosis. The CDR3 runs from the conserved cysteine through the conserved F or W. The D gene is left open where the match is weak. Clone size appears in some rows only: once, few, many, or a class for an expanded clone.

v_call,d_call,clone_size,j_call,cdr3_nt,cdr3_aa
TRBV6-1,TRBD1,many,TRBJ1-5,TGTGCCAGCAGGGACAGGGGGCGTGGGAGCAATCAGCCCCAGCATTTT,CASRDRGRGSNQPQHF
TRBV24-1,.,many,TRBJ2-5,TGTGCCACCAGTGACAGCAGGTGGGAGACCCAGTACTTC,CATSDSRWETQYF
TRBV5-5,TRBD2,.,TRBJ2-3,TGTGCCAGCAGCTTCCTTAGCGGGGGGGCCCGGAGCACAGATACGCAGTATTTT,CASSFLSGGARSTDTQYF
TRBV7-2,.,many,TRBJ1-5,TGTGCCAGCAGCTTAATGGTCAGCAACAATCAGCCCCAGCATTTT,CASSLMVSNNQPQHF
TRBV5-1,.,many,TRBJ1-1,TGCGCCAGCAGCTTGGGGCATTTGAACACTGAAGCTTTCTTT,CASSLGHLNTEAFF
TRBV25-1,.,many,TRBJ2-7,TGTGCCAGCAGTGAGCAGGGTAACCTCTACGAGCAGTACTTC,CASSEQGNLYEQYF
TRBV5-1,TRBD1,few,TRBJ1-2,TGCGCCAGCAGCGCCGGGACAGGGAAATCGTCTGGTGGCTACACCTTC,CASSAGTGKSSGGYTF
TRBV7-9,.,many,TRBJ2-2,TGTGCCAGCAGCTTAGGTACAGGGAACACCGGGGAGCTGTTTTTT,CASSLGTGNTGELFF
TRBV7-6,.,.,TRBJ1-2,TGTGCCAGCAGCTTAGCACTCTCACCGTCGTGGCGGGCCGAGGCTTATGGCTACACCTTC,CASSLALSPSWRAEAYGYTF
TRBV5-1,.,many,TRBJ2-1,TGCGCCAGCAGCTTGGCCGGAGCAGGTCGGGATGAGCAGTTCTTC,CASSLAGAGRDEQFF
TRBV28,TRBD2,.,TRBJ2-7,TGTGCCAGCAGTTTATGGAGCGGGGGTGCCTACGAGCAGTACTTC,CASSLWSGGAYEQYF
TRBV20-1,.,many,TRBJ2-1,TGCAGTGCTAGGGGGGCTGGGGGAAACAATGAGCAGTTCTTC,CSARGAGGNNEQFF
TRBV6-5,.,few,TRBJ1-5,TGTGCCAGCAGTCCGGGGTGGCAGGGCCGTCAGCCCCAGCATTTT,CASSPGWQGRQPQHF
TRBV20-1,.,many,TRBJ1-1,TGCAGTGCTCTTTCGACACGGGGCCGCACTGAAGCTTTCTTT,CSALSTRGRTEAFF
TRBV7-2,.,many,TRBJ2-7,TGTGCCAGCAGCTTAAAAGCGGGCCCCCACTACGAGCAGTACTTC,CASSLKAGPHYEQYF
TRBV10-2,.,many,TRBJ2-1,TGCGCCAGCAGTGAGTCGAAAATGAATGAGCAGTTCTTC,CASSESKMNEQFF
TRBV5-6,.,many,TRBJ2-2,TGTGCCAGCAGCTTCGGGGGAACGAACACCGGGGAGCTGTTTTTT,CASSFGGTNTGELFF
TRBV20-1,.,many,TRBJ1-2,TGCAGTGCTCCCCGGGCCTTCTATGGCTACACCTTC,CSAPRAFYGYTF
TRBV20-1,.,many,TRBJ1-2,TGCAGTGCTAGAGAGGGGGGGGCTAACTATGGCTACACCTTC,CSAREGGANYGYTF
TRBV20-1,.,few,TRBJ2-7,TGCAGTGCTAGAGATTTTGGGCGGTCCTACGAGCAGTACTTC,CSARDFGRSYEQYF
TRBV5-1,TRBD1,many,TRBJ1-1,TGCGCCAGCAGCACACAGGGGACTGAAGCTTTCTTT,CASSTQGTEAFF
TRBV20-1,TRBD2,many,TRBJ2-5,TGCAGTGCTAGAGGCCTCGTCCGGCGGGGGTTTCAAGAGACCCAGTACTTC,CSARGLVRRGFQETQYF
TRBV5-5,.,few,TRBJ1-5,TGTGCCAGCAGCTTGGGACAGGCCCCTCTTGCGTATCAGCCCCAGAATTTT,CASSLGQAPLAYQPQNF
TRBV25-1,TRBD1,many,TRBJ1-5,TGTGCCAGCAGGGAAACAGGGGAAGGCAATCAGCCCCAGAATTTT,CASRETGEGNQPQNF
TRBV28,.,many,TRBJ1-5,TGTGCCAGCAGACTCCCTAGCGGCAATCAGCCCCAGCATTTT,CASRLPSGNQPQHF
TRBV7-2,TRBD2,few,TRBJ2-5,TGTGCCAGCAGCTATTCTAGCGGGGGAGGGGAGACCCAGTACTTC,CASSYSSGGGETQYF
TRBV10-3,.,many,TRBJ1-2,TGTGCCATCAGTGAGTCTCAGGTTGGCTACACCTTC,CAISESQVGYTF
TRBV15,.,many,TRBJ1-6,TGTGCCACCAGCAGAACGGGCCCTTATAATTCACCCCTCCACTTT,CATSRTGPYNSPLHF
TRBV20-1,.,.,TRBJ2-3,TGCAGTGCTAGAGGGGCGGGCAGGGTCTCCACAGATACGCAGTATTTT,CSARGAGRVSTDTQYF
TRBV6-5,.,few,TRBJ2-1,TGTGCCAGCAGTTCGACGATTGACAGTTACAATGAGCAGTTCTTC,CASSSTIDSYNEQFF
TRBV5-1,.,many,TRBJ2-5,TGCGCCAGCAGCCAAGGGGGCCTAGCGGGCAACCAAGAGACCCAGTACTTC,CASSQGGLAGNQETQYF
TRBV15,.,many,TRBJ2-5,TGTGCCACCAGCAGTCGGAGGGCCCAGGGGACCCAGTACTTC,CATSSRRAQGTQYF
TRBV5-1,.,many,TRBJ1-1,TGCGCCAGCAGCCCCGGTAACACTGAAGCTTTCTTT,CASSPGNTEAFF
TRBV20-1,.,many,TRBJ1-5,TGCAGTGCTAGCGAGGGCTATAGCAATCAGCCCCAGAATTTT,CSASEGYSNQPQNF
TRBV20-1,.,.,TRBJ1-2,TGCAGTGCTAGAGTAGGGTCGACCTACACCTTC,CSARVGSTYTF
TRBV29-1,.,many,TRBJ1-1,TGCAGCGAGGACCCTGGCCGGAACACTGAAGCTTTCTTT,CSEDPGRNTEAFF
TRBV5-6,TRBD2,few,TRBJ2-2,TGTGCCAGCAGCTTGAGAGCGGGGGGAAACACCGGGGAGCTGTTTTTT,CASSLRAGGNTGELFF
TRBV20-1,TRBD2,many,TRBJ2-7,TGCAGTACCCGGGGGGGAGTCAACGAGCAGTACTTC,CSTRGGVNEQYF
TRBV5-1,.,.,TRBJ1-4,TGCGCCACCCCCATCAGGGGCGCCATGGTTTCGAATGAAAAACTGTTTTTT,CATPIRGAMVSNEKLFF
TRBV5-5,.,many,TRBJ1-5,TGTGCCAGCAGCTTGGACAGGGCGTGGAATCAGCCCCAGCATTTT,CASSLDRAWNQPQHF
TRBV7-6,TRBD2,many,TRBJ2-3,TGTGCCAGCAGCCCGGGGGGAAATACGCAGTATTTT,CASSPGGNTQYF
TRBV20-1,.,many,TRBJ2-1,TGCAGTGCTAGAGGCCCAGGGGTCTCAGGTGAGCAGTTCTTC,CSARGPGVSGEQFF
TRBV20-1,.,many,TRBJ1-6,TGCAGTGCTCGAAGGGGCGAAGGGGCCTATAATTCACCCCTCCACTTT,CSARRGEGAYNSPLHF
TRBV20-1,.,many,TRBJ2-7,TGCAGTGCTAGACCCTCCTACGAGCAGTACTTC,CSARPSYEQYF
TRBV12-3/TRBV12-4,.,.,TRBJ1-5,TGTGCCAGCAGTCCTCCAGGGATAAATGCCAATCAGCCCCAGCATTTT,CASSPPGINANQPQHF
TRBV12-3/TRBV12-4,.,.,TRBJ1-5,TGTGCCAGCAGTCCGACGGTTAGCAATCAGCCCCAGCATTTT,CASSPTVSNQPQHF
TRBV5-1,.,many,TRBJ1-1,TGCGCCAGCAGTCGGGACCTCGGGAACACTGAAGCTTTCTTT,CASSRDLGNTEAFF
TRBV5-1,.,.,TRBJ1-1,TGCGCCAGTAACGACGCGGCAGTAAGGAGCACTGAAGCTTTCTTT,CASNDAAVRSTEAFF
TRBV3-1,.,many,TRBJ1-2,TGTGCCAGCAGCCCTCCGGGGGCAAACTATGGCTACACCTTC,CASSPPGANYGYTF
TRBV20-1,.,many,TRBJ2-4,TGCAGTGCTCCTACAGGGTTCGACAAAAACATTCAGTACTTC,CSAPTGFDKNIQYF
TRBV2,.,.,TRBJ2-1,TGTGTCAGCGACAACAGGGAGCAGTTCTTC,CVSDNREQFF
TRBV7-2,TRBD1,many,TRBJ1-2,TGTGCCAGCAGCTCGACCCGGACAGGAGGGGGCTACACCTTC,CASSSTRTGGGYTF
TRBV5-1,.,many,TRBJ2-7,TGCGCCAGCAGCTTGGAGGACTACGAGCAGTACTTC,CASSLEDYEQYF
TRBV12-3/TRBV12-4,.,many,TRBJ1-1,TGTGCCAGCAGTTTGCAGGGAGCCTCTGAAGCTTTCTTT,CASSLQGASEAFF
TRBV7-2,.,many,TRBJ2-7,TGTGCCAGCAGCTTACAAGGAGGGGACACCTACGAGCAGTACTTC,CASSLQGGDTYEQYF